Shown below are 23 T cell receptor beta chains from a single sample sequenced in a study of CD8 T cells in Susac syndrome. It was with random hexamers that roughly 0.5 to 1 ug RNA was reverse transcribed. TCRdb re-called the immunoSEQ multiplex PCR reads with MiXCR, one entry per CDR3 protein. The sample has over 100,000 distinct CDR3 sequences, about 95% seen once; the top ten hold 0.096%. The material sequenced was CD4+ T cells from PBMCs. The receptors shown here come from a human donor in good health.

The chain employs TRBV28 and TRBJ2-7; TRBD1 matches at 8 bases. CDR3 length equals 17 residues. Germline V gives CDR1 MDHEN, CDR2 SYDVKM. V shed 2 bases and J 4 bases; nucleotides not matched to a gene: 13. CDR3 loop: CASSLPGTGMGTYEQYF. The CDR3 nucleotides are TGTGCCAGCAGTTTACCCGGGACAGGAATGGGAACTTACGAGCAGTACTTC.

DNA of the CDR3: TGTGCCAGCAGCCGACAGGGGGCTAGCACAGATACGCAGTATTTT. It encodes CASSRQGASTDTQYF. V usage is TRBV14 and J usage is TRBJ2-3, with 10 bases matching TRBD1. The CDR3 has 15 residues. V shed 4 bases and J 0 bases; nucleotides not matched to a gene: 1. Looked up from germline, CDR1 is SGHDN and CDR2 is FVKESK.

This chain uses TRBV29-1 with TRBJ2-1; 12 bases map to TRBD2. With 4 bases clipped from V and 14 bases from J, the junction kept 9 bases outside the gene matches. Germline loops: CDR1 SQVTM, CDR2 ANQGSEA. The CDR3 sequence is 13 residues long. The CDR3 is CSVGSSGGVEEFF. CDR3 nucleotide sequence: TGCAGCGTTGGCTCTAGCGGGGGGGTAGAAGAGTTCTTC.

The chain recombines TRBV30 with TRBJ2-5; D is undetermined. Trimming shortened V by 3 bases and J by 5 bases, and 10 bases separated the two germline ends. The CDR3 spans 12 residues. Germline lookup yields CDR1 GTSNPN and CDR2 SVGIG (reference sequence). The DNA of the CDR3 is TGTGCCTGGAGCGTTCGGTGGGAGACCCAGTACTTC. This codes for CAWSVRWETQYF.

The chain combines TRBV29-1 with TRBJ2-3; D ambiguous. V lost 1 base, J lost 4 bases, and 21 bases lay in between. This CDR3 is built from 17 residues. Germline assignment: CDR1 SQVTM and CDR2 ANQGSEA. CDR3 nucleotide sequence: TGCAGCGTTGAAGTAGAAGGAGCGTTCGTAGTCCCAGATACGCAGTATTTT. It is translated as CSVEVEGAFVVPDTQYF.

The rearrangement links TRBV7-9 to TRBJ2-5; 9 bases align to TRBD2. V trimming: 3 bases; J trimming: 5 bases; junction bases outside the gene matches: 7. The CDR3 length is 15 residues. Per the germline V gene, CDR1 is SEHNR and CDR2 is FQNEAQ (reference sequence). CDR3 nucleotides: TGTGCCAGCAGCTTCGGTCTAGCGGGGAAGGAGACCCAGTACTTC. It codes for CASSFGLAGKETQYF. Filled out from reference TRBV7-9 and TRBJ2-5, the complete variable domain reads DTGVSQNPRHKITKRGQNVTFRCDPISEHNRLYWYRQTLGQGPEFLTYFQNEAQLEKSRLLSDRFSAERPKGSFSTLEIQRTEQGDSAMYLCASSFGLAGKETQYFGPGTRLLVL.

This chain joins TRBV7-2 and TRBJ1-6, with TRBD1 matching over 8 bases. Trimming cost V 1 base and J 6 bases; bases outside gene matches: 5. The germline CDR1 and CDR2 sequences are SGHTA and FQGNSA. The CDR3 contains 16 residues. The CDR3 DNA reads TGTGCCAGCAGCTTAGTCAGGGGGCGTACTAATTCACCCCTCCACTTT. Its protein product is CASSLVRGRTNSPLHF.

The CDR3 DNA follows: TGTGCCTGGAGCTATTTACTAACAGATACGCAGTATTTT. Translation: CAWSYLLTDTQYF. V gene TRBV30 combines with J gene TRBJ2-3; D is undetermined. The CDR3 spans 13 residues. Trimming took 3 bases from V and 3 from J, leaving 10 bases between them. The germline V gene has CDR1 GTSNPN and CDR2 SVGIG (reference sequence).

This clonotype was counted a single time. The chain combines TRBV4-2 with TRBJ1-4; D may be TRBD1 (5 bases). V lost 8 bases, J lost 8 bases, and 18 bases lay in between. CDR1 LGHNA and CDR2 YNFKEQ come from the germline V gene. The CDR3 contains 14 residues. The CDR3 is CASPGKGPGEKLFF. The CDR3 bases are TGTGCCAGCCCTGGAAAGGGGCCGGGAGAAAAACTGTTTTTT.

The chain links TRBV27 to TRBJ1-5, with TRBD1 as a possible D gene (5 bases). This CDR3 contains 14 residues. Germline lookup yields CDR1 MNHEY and CDR2 SMNVEV (reference sequence). V was pared by 3 bases and J by 5 bases, with 11 bases between. CDR3 sequence reads: CASSLRDGDQPQHF. The CDR3 DNA reads as TGTGCCAGCAGTTTGAGGGACGGTGATCAGCCCCAGCATTTT.

The chain links TRBV3-1 to TRBJ2-5; 11 nucleotides match TRBD2. The V and J ends lost 1 base and 4 bases, in that order; junction bases with no gene match: 2. Germline lookup yields CDR1 LGHDT and CDR2 YNNKEL (reference sequence). The CDR3 consists of 15 residues. The CDR3: CASSQALAGAETQYF. The CDR3 bases are TGTGCCAGCAGCCAAGCACTAGCGGGGGCAGAGACCCAGTACTTC.

This chain joins TRBV2 and TRBJ2-3, with TRBD1 identical over 7 bases. This CDR3 has 16 residues. Per germline, CDR1 SNHLY and CDR2 FYNNEI. V gave up 6 bases and J gave up 3 bases; unmatched junction bases: 12. This CDR3 reads CASSKEILQGTDTQYF. CDR3 in DNA: TGTGCCAGCAGCAAGGAGATCCTACAGGGGACAGATACGCAGTATTTT.

This sequence joins TRBV28 and TRBJ1-2; TRBD1 aligns across 7 bases. The CDR3 runs 15 residues. The V gene end was trimmed by 3 bases and the J gene end by 5 bases; junction bases not matched to a gene: 9. CDR1 MDHEN and CDR2 SYDVKM come from the germline V gene. CDR3 sequence reads: CASSFRDRWGYGYTF. In nucleotides, the CDR3 is TGTGCCAGCAGTTTCAGGGACAGATGGGGGTATGGCTACACCTTC.

The chain has TRBV2 and TRBJ2-7; TRBD1 is a possible D gene (6 bases). The V gene lost 6 bases and the J gene lost 0 bases, with 15 bases spanning the gap. Germline V gene sequence: CDR1 SNHLY, CDR2 FYNNEI. The CDR3 extends over 15 amino acids. DNA for the CDR3: TGTGCCAGCAGGGGGCAGGGGATCGGCTCCTACGAGCAGTACTTC. Translated: CASRGQGIGSYEQYF.

V and J are TRBV18 and TRBJ2-7, with D unresolved. Germline lookup yields CDR1 KGHSH and CDR2 LQKENI. CDR3 length: 14 amino acids. Trimming stripped 2 bases from V and 0 bases from J, with 8 bases between. The CDR3 DNA sequence: TGTGCCAGCTCACCAAACGGATTCTCCTACGAGCAGTACTTC. It encodes CASSPNGFSYEQYF.

The chain couples TRBV19 to TRBJ2-5, with 10 bases lining up with TRBD2. This CDR3 has 15 residues. V lost 5 bases, J lost 2 bases, and 5 bases stayed unmatched. Germline lookup yields CDR1 LNHDA and CDR2 SQIVND (reference sequence). CDR3 nucleotide sequence: TGTGCCAGTAGTCTCTGGACTAGCGGACAAGAGACCCAGTACTTC. Amino acid sequence: CASSLWTSGQETQYF. Together with reference TRBV19 and TRBJ2-5, the CDR3 gives the full variable domain: DGGITQSPKYLFRKEGQNVTLSCEQNLNHDAMYWYRQDPGQGLRLIYYSQIVNDFQKGDIAEGYSVSREKKESFPLTVTSAQKNPTAFYLCASSLWTSGQETQYFGPGTRLLVL.

V gene TRBV5-6 combines with J gene TRBJ1-1, with 9 bases matching TRBD1. CDR1 is SGHDT and CDR2 is YYEEEE in the germline V gene. The V segment lost 5 bases and the J segment 5 bases; nucleotides outside the gene matches: 13. The CDR3 is made up of 16 amino acids. CDR3 bases: TGTGCCAGCAGGGTGGGGACAGGGAGTCTTAGAACTGAAGCTTTCTTT. This codes for CASRVGTGSLRTEAFF.

The count of this clonotype is one. The V call is TRBV7-2, the J call TRBJ1-1, with D hard to call. Trimming removed 1 base at V and 4 bases at J, with 7 bases between. The CDR3 is 13 amino acids. Germline CDR1 reads SGHTA; CDR2 reads FQGNSA. The CDR3 protein is CASSLEGFTEAFF. In DNA form, the CDR3 reads TGTGCCAGCAGCTTAGAGGGATTCACTGAAGCTTTCTTT.

The V call is TRBV12-3 or TRBV12-4, the J call TRBJ1-2, with D maybe TRBD1 (6 bases). The CDR3 is 13 amino acids. V was trimmed by 6 bases and J by 6 bases, leaving 14 bases between them. CDR3 nucleotides: TGTGCCAGCAGCCCCACAGGGTCCCATGGCTACACCTTC. This codes for CASSPTGSHGYTF.

The chain is built from TRBV19 and TRBJ2-7; TRBD1 might be the D (6 bases). The CDR3 has 14 amino acids. Trimming removed 6 bases at V and 2 bases at J, with 14 bases between. CDR1 LNHDA and CDR2 SQIVND come from the germline V gene (reference sequence). CDR3 coding DNA: TGTGCCAGTAGGCAATCGGACAGACCCTACGAGCAGTACTTC. Amino acid sequence: CASRQSDRPYEQYF.

V gene TRBV20-1 combines with J gene TRBJ2-3; unclear D gene. The CDR3 totals 14 residues. Trimming shortened V by 3 bases and J by 0 bases, and 10 bases separated the two germline ends. The germline V gene has CDR1 DFQATT and CDR2 SNEGSKA (reference sequence). The CDR3 DNA follows: TGCAGTGCTAGTACAGAAGCTAGCACAGATACGCAGTATTTT. Protein sequence: CSASTEASTDTQYF.

The rearrangement links TRBV27 to TRBJ2-6; D is unclear. Trimming took 0 bases from V and 0 from J, leaving 12 bases between them. CDR1 is MNHEY, CDR2 SMNVEV, per germline (reference sequence). The CDR3 has 18 amino acids. The CDR3 nucleotides are TGTGCCAGCAGTTTATCGAGAACACGGAGCTCTGGGGCCAACGTCCTGACTTTC. This sequence encodes CASSLSRTRSSGANVLTF.

This chain uses TRBV7-9 with TRBJ2-7; tentatively, D is TRBD2 (6 bases). CDR1 and CDR2 from the germline V gene are SEHNR and FQNEAQ (reference sequence). V was cut by 8 bases and J by 4 bases, with 18 bases left in between. The length of the CDR3 is 14 residues. In DNA form, the CDR3 reads TGTGCCAGCGAGGGCAGAGAGGGAGGTTACGAGCAGTACTTC. Translating it yields CASEGREGGYEQYF. The full variable domain, completed using reference TRBV7-9 and TRBJ2-7, is DTGVSQNPRHKITKRGQNVTFRCDPISEHNRLYWYRQTLGQGPEFLTYFQNEAQLEKSRLLSDRFSAERPKGSFSTLEIQRTEQGDSAMYLCASEGREGGYEQYFGPGTRLTVT.